This T cell receptor beta chain was identified during a study of cytotoxic CD8 clonotypes in ibrutinib-treated CLL. Study overall: Among responders, about 25 were partial and 2 complete; after median about 72 months, roughly 15 stayed remitted and some 12 progressed.

This table comes from immunoSEQ multiplex PCR, and its TCRdb copy is limited to in-frame clones, with some not included. The sample has about 180,000 clones, approximately 80% seen once; the top ten hold about 4.6%. This TCR was recovered from a human donor with chronic lymphocytic leukemia. The sample here was PBMCs, taken after 24 months of ibrutinib treatment.

The CDR3 DNA reads TGTGCCAGCAGTTTAATGGGGGCGGCCAAAAACATTCAGTACTTC. Amino acid sequence: CASSLMGAAKNIQYF. The chain joins TRBV27 to TRBJ2-4; tentatively, D is TRBD1 (6 bases). Deletions cut 2 bases from V and 1 base from J, with 9 bases between. The CDR3 contains 15 residues. Germline V gives CDR1 MNHEY, CDR2 SMNVEV (reference sequence).